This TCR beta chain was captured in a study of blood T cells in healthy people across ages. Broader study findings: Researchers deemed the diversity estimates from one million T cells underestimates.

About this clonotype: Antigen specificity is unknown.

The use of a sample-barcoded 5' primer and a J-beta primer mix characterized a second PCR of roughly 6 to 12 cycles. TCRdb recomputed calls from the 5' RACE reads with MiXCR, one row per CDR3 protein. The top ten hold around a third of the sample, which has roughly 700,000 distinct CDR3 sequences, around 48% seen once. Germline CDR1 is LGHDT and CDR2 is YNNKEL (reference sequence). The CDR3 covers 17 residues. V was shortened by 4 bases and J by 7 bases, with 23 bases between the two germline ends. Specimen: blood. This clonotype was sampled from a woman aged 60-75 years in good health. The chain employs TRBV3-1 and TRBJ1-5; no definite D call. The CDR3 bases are TGTGCCAGCAGCCCCCGTCTTTTTGTTGTATCTCTCCAGCCCCAGCATTTT. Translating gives CASSPRLFVVSLQPQHF. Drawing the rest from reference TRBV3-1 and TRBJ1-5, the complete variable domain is DTAVSQTPKYLVTQMGNDKSIKCEQNLGHDTMYWYKQDSKKFLKIMFSYNNKELIINETVPNRFSPKSPDKAHLNLHINSLELGDSAVYFCASSPRLFVVSLQPQHFGDGTRLSIL.